This T cell receptor (beta chain) was recorded in a study of immune evolution from preneoplasia to lung adenocarcinoma. For the study at large: HLA loss of heterozygosity: about 7% AIS, about 15% MIA, about 31% ADC, none AAH.

Sequenced by immunoSEQ multiplex PCR; TCRdb stores in-frame clones only, minus some. The sample includes about 4,100 clones, roughly 86% seen only once; the top ten take roughly 7%. Patients had resection in Japan or China between about 2013 and 2017. H&E slides confirmed each diagnosis, reviewed by two pathologists independently. Macro-dissection enriched premalignant or tumor cells before nucleic acid extraction. The sequenced sample consisted of FFPE minimally invasive lung adenocarcinoma tissue. This TCR derives from a donor aged 70 or over with lung adenocarcinoma.

CDR3 DNA sequence: TGCGCCAGCAGTCATACAGTAGGGTTCTATGGCTACACCTTC. This codes for CASSHTVGFYGYTF. V usage is TRBV5-1 and J usage is TRBJ1-2; D is unresolved. The ends were cut back, 5 bases at V and 4 bases at J, with 15 bases in the middle. CDR1 SGHRS and CDR2 YFSETQ come from the germline V gene. This CDR3 has 14 residues.